These 27 T cell receptor beta chains were sequenced from one sample in a study of T cell changes during pregnancy in multiple sclerosis. Produced via immunoSEQ multiplex PCR; TCRdb's table is partial and in-frame only. Of over 35,000 clones in the sample, around 94% were seen once. Sequencing input: peripheral blood. These receptor sequences come from a female donor with multiple sclerosis, enrolled in a pregnancy study.

This chain uses TRBV6-5 with TRBJ2-7, with 11 nucleotides matching TRBD1. The CDR3 sequence is 14 residues long. The germline CDR1 and CDR2 sequences are MNHEY and SVGAGI. The V and J ends lost 5 bases and 4 bases, in that order; junction bases with no gene match: 4. The CDR3, as DNA: TGTGCCAGCAGTGCGGACAGGGGGCAATACGAGCAGTACTTC. Its translation is CASSADRGQYEQYF.

The chain recombines TRBV18 with TRBJ2-1; D is uncertain. The CDR3 runs to 17 residues. Germline CDR1 reads KGHSH; CDR2 reads LQKENI. Trimming took off 4 bases at V and 0 bases at J, with 16 bases between the two ends. The CDR3 region is CASSRHGRQSSYNEQFF. The DNA for the CDR3 is TGTGCCAGCTCACGACACGGGCGGCAGAGCTCCTACAATGAGCAGTTCTTC. Drawing the rest from reference TRBV18 and TRBJ2-1, the complete variable domain is NAGVMQNPRHLVRRRGQEARLRCSPMKGHSHVYWYRQLPEEGLKFMVYLQKENIIDESGMPKERFSAEFPKEGPSILRIQQVVRGDSAAYFCASSRHGRQSSYNEQFFGPGTRLTVL.

The rearrangement uses TRBV5-4 and TRBJ1-2, with a weak D call TRBD1 (6 bases). Germline assignment: CDR1 SGHNT and CDR2 YYREEE (reference sequence). Trimming cost V 2 bases and J 10 bases, with 12 bases left between them. The CDR3 runs 12 residues. CDR3 DNA sequence: TGTGCCAGCAGCTTTACAGGGATCGCCTACACCTTC. As protein: CASSFTGIAYTF.

The rearrangement links TRBV10-3 to TRBJ1-2; D is uncertain. The V end was cut by 0 bases, the J end by 4 bases, with 6 bases between. The CDR3 is 13 residues long. The germline CDR1 and CDR2 sequences are ENHRY and SYGVKD. The CDR3 region is CAISESQIYGYTF. The CDR3 nucleotides read TGTGCCATCAGTGAGTCGCAGATCTATGGCTACACCTTC.

The chain uses TRBV10-3 and TRBJ1-4; TRBD1 might be the D (5 bases). Trimming pared 6 bases from V and 6 bases from J, leaving 11 bases between. Germline CDR1 ENHRY, CDR2 SYGVKD. The CDR3 extends over 13 amino acids. The chain's CDR3 is CAISGGVDEKLFF. CDR3 bases: TGTGCCATCAGCGGGGGGGTGGATGAAAAACTGTTTTTT.

The J gene is TRBJ2-3, the V gene TRBV5-4; D ambiguous. CDR3 size: 15 residues. The ends were cut back, 0 bases at V and 2 bases at J, with 10 bases in the middle. CDR1 and CDR2 from the germline V gene are SGHNT and YYREEE (reference sequence). As DNA, the CDR3 is TGTGCCAGCAGCTTGGTTGGCGGCTTCACAGATACGCAGTATTTT. Translated: CASSLVGGFTDTQYF.

The V gene is TRBV6-1, the J gene TRBJ1-4; tentative D call: TRBD1 (6 bases). V lost 3 bases to trimming and J lost 6 bases, with 14 bases between them. Looked up from germline, CDR1 is MNHNS and CDR2 is SASEGT. The length of the CDR3 is 15 residues. The CDR3 reads CASSDSPGAYEKLFF. Here the CDR3 DNA reads TGTGCCAGCAGTGATTCCCCGGGGGCATATGAAAAACTGTTTTTT.

This clone was counted once. The gene calls are TRBV18 and TRBJ1-1; D call uncertain. Germline-derived CDR1 and CDR2 are KGHSH and LQKENI. With 1 base removed from V and 4 bases from J, the gap between germline ends came to 10 bases. This CDR3 is 14 amino acids long. The CDR3 bases are TGTGCCAGCTCACCACTCGAACAGAGCACTGAAGCTTTCTTT. Translated, it gives CASSPLEQSTEAFF.

This chain links TRBV19 with TRBJ1-5; D perhaps matches TRBD1 (6 bases). The CDR3 sequence is 14 residues long. Trimming removed 7 bases at V and 7 bases at J, with 17 bases between. CDR1 and CDR2 (germline): LNHDA, SQIVND (reference sequence). The CDR3 DNA sequence: TGTGCCAGTACCTTCGGACAGCCCGCCCAGCCCCAGCATTTT. Its protein product is CASTFGQPAQPQHF.

A remark on this clone: A much larger clone differs from this one at a single base, so this may be a read error. This chain uses TRBV6-1 with TRBJ2-2, with D tentatively TRBD2 (6 bases). V was clipped by 4 bases and J by 0 bases, with 6 bases between them. The germline CDR1 and CDR2 sequences are MNHNS and SASEGT. This CDR3 contains 14 residues. CDR3 sequence (DNA): TGTGCCAGCAGTGGACTAGCGAACACCGGGGAGCTGTTTTTT. Protein sequence: CASSGLANTGELFF.

The V gene is TRBV28, the J gene TRBJ2-7, with TRBD2 identical over 13 bases. The CDR3 spans 17 residues. The germline V gene has CDR1 MDHEN and CDR2 SYDVKM. V lost 5 bases and J lost 0; bases outside the gene matches: 7. The CDR3 region has the DNA TGTGCCAGCAGTCCTGGGACTAGCGGGGCCTACTCCTACGAGCAGTACTTC. It yields the protein CASSPGTSGAYSYEQYF.

The V call is TRBV10-3, the J call TRBJ2-2; D might be TRBD1 (5 bases). This CDR3 contains 14 residues. V shed 2 bases and J shed 2 bases, with 6 bases lying between them. Germline V CDR1 and CDR2: ENHRY, SYGVKD. DNA of the CDR3: TGTGCCATCAGTGAGAGGGGTAACACCGGGGAGCTGTTTTTT. Its protein product is CAISERGNTGELFF.

The chain carries TRBV30 and TRBJ1-1; D not resolved. The CDR3 loop spans 14 amino acids. Trimming stripped 7 bases from V and 0 bases from J, with 15 bases between. CDR1 and CDR2 (germline): GTSNPN, SVGIG (reference sequence). The CDR3 here is CASHVVGMNTEAFF. CDR3 DNA sequence: TGTGCCTCGCACGTCGTCGGTATGAACACTGAAGCTTTCTTT.

V and J are TRBV14 and TRBJ1-2; no clear D. The CDR3 runs to 13 residues. Germline V gene sequence: CDR1 SGHDN, CDR2 FVKESK. With 0 bases removed from V and 8 bases from J, the gap between germline ends came to 10 bases. The CDR3 DNA reads TGTGCCAGCAGCCAAGATAGCCGTATGGGCTACACCTTC. Translated, it gives CASSQDSRMGYTF. The full variable domain, completed using reference TRBV14 and TRBJ1-2, is EAGVTQFPSHSVIEKGQTVTLRCDPISGHDNLYWYRRVMGKEIKFLLHFVKESKQDESGMPNNRFLAERTGGTYSTLKVQPAELEDSGVYFCASSQDSRMGYTFGSGTRLTVV.

This sequence joins TRBV5-1 and TRBJ2-7; no definite D call. The CDR3 covers 14 residues. Between the trimmed V and J ends, which lost 1 base and 0 bases, there was a span of 8 bases. Germline assignment: CDR1 SGHRS and CDR2 YFSETQ. The CDR3 loop is CASSLSLLSYEQYF. The CDR3 bases are TGCGCCAGCAGCTTGTCGCTCCTCTCCTACGAGCAGTACTTC. Together with reference TRBV5-1 and TRBJ2-7, the CDR3 gives the full variable domain: KAGVTQTPRYLIKTRGQQVTLSCSPISGHRSVSWYQQTPGQGLQFLFEYFSETQRNKGNFPGRFSGRQFSNSRSEMNVSTLELGDSALYLCASSLSLLSYEQYFGPGTRLTVT.

This rearrangement joins TRBV7-2 to TRBJ2-1; D remains ambiguous. CDR1 is SGHTA, CDR2 FQGNSA, per germline. The V end was cut by 1 base, the J end by 3 bases, with 10 bases between. CDR3 length: 15 residues. CDR3 amino acids: CASSLEYGNYNEQFF. The DNA of the CDR3 is TGTGCCAGCAGCTTAGAGTACGGCAACTACAATGAGCAGTTCTTC.

The chain links TRBV5-6 to TRBJ2-1; maybe TRBD2 (6 bases). V was clipped by 4 bases and J by 4 bases, with 15 bases between them. This CDR3 contains 15 residues. In germline, CDR1 is SGHDT, CDR2 YYEEEE. CDR3 amino acids: CASSPGLSDYNEQFF. In DNA, the CDR3 is TGTGCCAGCAGCCCGGGACTGTCGGATTACAATGAGCAGTTCTTC.

This chain connects TRBV27 to TRBJ2-7; 12 nucleotides line up with TRBD1. Trimming took 2 bases from V and 6 from J; bases not matched to a gene: 5. Germline values: CDR1 MNHEY, CDR2 SMNVEV (reference sequence). The CDR3 runs to 15 residues. The CDR3: CASSLAGTGGPEQYF. In nucleotides, the CDR3 is TGTGCCAGCAGTTTAGCCGGGACAGGGGGCCCCGAGCAGTACTTC.

The chain uses TRBV10-1 and TRBJ2-2; D unresolved. The CDR3 has 12 amino acids. Germline loops: CDR1 WNHNN, CDR2 SYGVQD (reference sequence). Trimming pared 3 bases from V and 7 bases from J, leaving 6 bases between. CDR3 in amino acids: CASSDPGGELFF. The CDR3 DNA reads TGCGCCAGCAGTGATCCAGGCGGGGAGCTGTTTTTT.

The chain couples TRBV30 to TRBJ1-2; tentatively, D is TRBD1 (6 bases). The ends were cut back, 1 base at V and 2 bases at J, with 14 bases in the middle. Germline V CDR1 and CDR2: GTSNPN, SVGIG (reference sequence). There are 15 residues in the CDR3. CDR3 residues: CAWSAPGHPNYGYTF. CDR3 bases: TGTGCCTGGAGTGCACCGGGACACCCAAACTATGGCTACACCTTC.

The chain is built from TRBV6-5 and TRBJ2-5; maybe TRBD2 (6 bases). The CDR3 loop spans 12 amino acids. V was trimmed by 5 bases and J by 5 bases, leaving 9 bases between them. Per germline, CDR1 MNHEY and CDR2 SVGAGI. Here the CDR3 DNA reads TGTGCCAGCAGTATGGGAGGCGAGACCCAGTACTTC. Residues: CASSMGGETQYF.

This chain joins TRBV6-1 and TRBJ2-1, with D hard to call. Germline assignment: CDR1 MNHNS and CDR2 SASEGT. V dropped 1 base and J dropped 0 bases, with 4 bases sitting between them. This CDR3 is built from 14 residues. CDR3 coding DNA: TGTGCCAGCAGTGAAGTTGGCTCCTACAATGAGCAGTTCTTC. The encoded protein is CASSEVGSYNEQFF.

The genes are TRBV11-2 and TRBJ2-3; D gene unclear. Trimming removed 5 bases at V and 6 bases at J, with 9 bases between. The CDR3 covers 12 residues. Germline CDR1 and CDR2: SGHAT and FQNNGV. The CDR3 DNA sequence: TGTGCCAGCAGCCCGCGATCGGATACGCAGTATTTT. This translates into CASSPRSDTQYF.

This chain connects TRBV28 to TRBJ2-7, with D possibly matching TRBD2 (5 bases). Trimming pared 2 bases from V and 7 bases from J, leaving 9 bases between. The CDR3 consists of 12 residues. Germline-derived CDR1 and CDR2 are MDHEN and SYDVKM. CDR3 sequence: CASSLAGSEQYF. As DNA, the CDR3 is TGTGCCAGCAGTTTAGCTGGGAGTGAGCAGTACTTC.

This clone was detected only a few times. This chain uses TRBV10-2 with TRBJ2-1, with unresolved D. Per the germline V gene, CDR1 is WSHSY and CDR2 is SAAADI. Deletions cut 7 bases from V and 8 bases from J, with 21 bases between. The CDR3 extends over 15 amino acids. The CDR3 is CASILNSLGNHEQFF. The CDR3 DNA is TGCGCCAGCATCCTTAACTCCCTAGGGAACCATGAGCAGTTCTTC.

The J gene is TRBJ1-2, the V gene TRBV19; D gene ambiguous. CDR3 size: 10 residues. Between the trimmed V and J ends, which lost 4 bases and 8 bases, there was a span of 5 bases. In germline, CDR1 is LNHDA, CDR2 SQIVND (reference sequence). CDR3 bases: TGTGCCAGTAGTAAGAACGGCTACACCTTC. Protein sequence: CASSKNGYTF. The full variable domain, with the rest looked up from reference TRBV19 and TRBJ1-2, is DGGITQSPKYLFRKEGQNVTLSCEQNLNHDAMYWYRQDPGQGLRLIYYSQIVNDFQKGDIAEGYSVSREKKESFPLTVTSAQKNPTAFYLCASSKNGYTFGSGTRLTVV.

The gene calls are TRBV5-4 and TRBJ1-1, with 7 bases lining up with TRBD1. The CDR3 has 15 residues. Looked up from germline, CDR1 is SGHNT and CDR2 is YYREEE (reference sequence). V lost 4 bases, J lost 1 base, and 7 bases stayed unmatched. Here the CDR3 DNA reads TGTGCCAGCAGCAGGTTCGACAGGGCGAACACTGAAGCTTTCTTT. Protein product: CASSRFDRANTEAFF.